This TCR beta chain was sequenced for a study of T cell clusters in autoimmune cytopenias. Study information: Per sample, median TRB depth was about 52,000 reads, yielding a median roughly 2,200 distinct clonotypes.

This CDR3 is 15 amino acids long. Germline-derived CDR1 and CDR2 are MNHNS and SASEGT. In terms of frequency, this clonotype is medium-sized. Its specificity is unknown. Study-wide points: The T cell clusters came from computational analysis alone and lack functional validation.

TRB was amplified from approximately 250 ng of peripheral blood genomic DNA per sample. One tube held mixed TRB-A and TRB-B primer pools for touch-down PCR. TCRdb re-called the multiplex PCR reads and catalogs CDR3 proteins one per entry, DNA excluded. This sample's table reports some 8,400 distinct CDR3 sequences. The TCR originated in a human donor with an autoimmune cytopenia or autoimmune hepatitis (not recorded which). V usage is TRBV6-1 and J usage is TRBJ2-7; TCRdb outputs TRBD2, but without DNA this stays unchecked. Sample: peripheral blood. CDR3 in amino acids: CASKMASGQTYEQYF.